The T cell receptor beta chain under discussion was sequenced for a study of T cell repertoires in cytomegalovirus infection. Study as a whole: It can be stated that public TCR beta signatures indicated CMV infection as well as a matching HLA type.

Germline loops: CDR1 SGHRS, CDR2 YFSETQ. CDR3 length: 16 amino acids. V trimming: 4 bases; J trimming: 0 bases; junction bases outside the gene matches: 9. Comment on this clonotype: Its antigen remains unknown.

Each CDR3 protein gets one entry after TCRdb re-called the reads with MiXCR. The repertoire holds hundreds of thousands of distinct CDR3 sequences, with around 35% as singletons. This sequence was found in a human donor in good health (CMV status not recorded). Some clones in this sample may be carry-over from other donors' samples. The sample was cultured PBMCs, taken from culture after CMV antigen stimulation. The V and J genes are TRBV5-1 and TRBJ1-1, with TRBD1 identical over 7 bases. The CDR3 DNA reads as TGCGCCAGCAGCGTGACAGGGAATGCCATGAACACTGAAGCTTTCTTT. This encodes CASSVTGNAMNTEAFF. The variable domain in full, with the rest retrieved from reference TRBV5-1 and TRBJ1-1, is KAGVTQTPRYLIKTRGQQVTLSCSPISGHRSVSWYQQTPGQGLQFLFEYFSETQRNKGNFPGRFSGRQFSNSRSEMNVSTLELGDSALYLCASSVTGNAMNTEAFFGQGTRLTVV.